This T cell receptor (beta chain) was obtained from a study of shared T cell receptors in the human thymus. This clone showed up just once. A read error may account for a junction end that differs from germline. CDR3 length: 17 residues. The germline CDR1 and CDR2 sequences are LNHNV and YYDKDF (reference sequence). Using immunoSEQ multiplex PCR, the repertoire was profiled, and TCRdb retains in-frame clones only, with some absent. The sample shows over 350,000 clones, 85% to 95% of them seen only once. V is TRBV15 and J is TRBJ2-6, with D perhaps being TRBD1 or TRBD2 (5 bases each). What was sequenced was thymocytes. This clonotype was obtained from a human donor. The CDR3 here is CATSKGAAGSRANVLTF. The CDR3 region has the DNA TGTGCCACCAGCAAAGGGGCTGCGGGCTCTCGGGCCAACGTCCTGACTTTC.